The entry that follows covers one T cell receptor beta chain sequence. This record comes from a study of blood T cell repertoires in COVID-19. Sequenced by immunoSEQ multiplex PCR; TCRdb stores in-frame clones only, minus some. The sample comprises 100,000 to 110,000 clones, 85% to 90% of which are singletons, and under 5.5% rests with the top ten. The ends were cut back, 5 bases at V and 8 bases at J, with 12 bases in the middle. Looked up from germline, CDR1 is SGHTA and CDR2 is FQGNSA. This CDR3 region has 12 residues. The TCR was taken from a human donor in a cohort sampled during active COVID-19. This sequence joins TRBV7-2 and TRBJ1-2; no reliable D call. The specimen sequenced was peripheral blood. The CDR3 bases are TGTGCCAGCAGCCCAAACAATATGGGCTACACCTTC. Protein sequence: CASSPNNMGYTF.